This TCR beta chain was recovered during a study of cytomegalovirus exposure and HLA in healthy donors. The CDR3 loop spans 18 amino acids. V lost 3 bases and J 3 bases, leaving 23 bases between the germline ends. Germline V gene lookup returns CDR1 WNHNN and CDR2 SYGVQD (reference sequence). With 60 Vbeta and 13 Jbeta primers, the PCR was carried out. Only in-frame clones appear in the TCRdb table, and some are missing; sequencing was by immunoSEQ multiplex PCR. The data contain about 180,000 clones, 81% of them seen just once; the ten biggest clones take up roughly 4.5%. The chain links TRBV10-1 to TRBJ1-1; no clear D gene. The receptor's source is a woman under 30 in good health and CMV-seropositive. Sequences were obtained from PBMCs. The CDR3 is CASSDRNWGSGYDTEAFF. The CDR3 region has the DNA TGCGCCAGCAGTGACCGGAATTGGGGATCGGGATACGACACTGAAGCTTTCTTT.